The TCR beta chain described here comes from a study of CD4 and CD8 cells across lung adenocarcinoma regions. From germline, CDR1 is SGHTA and CDR2 FQGNSA. CDR3 length: 12 amino acids. Localized lung adenocarcinoma, a non-small cell lung cancer, affected the donors. TCRdb reanalysed the PCR reads using MiXCR and keeps one entry per CDR3 protein. The sample carries about 20,000 distinct CDR3 sequences, more than 45% recorded once. The sequence was collected from a female donor with lung adenocarcinoma. The CD4 and CD8 labels of this study may be unreliable. Sequenced input: CD8+ T cells from the center of a lung tumor. The V and J genes are TRBV7-2 and TRBJ2-1; D call uncertain. The better agreement between TRBJ2-7 and the DNA end casts doubt on the J call. The CDR3 DNA reads as TGTGCCAGCAGCTTAGTTGGGTACGAGCAGTACTTC. Amino acid sequence: CASSLVGYEQYF.